One and the same sample provided the 14 T cell receptor beta chains below, sequenced in a study of technical replicates of blood from a few donors. Assay used: immunoSEQ multiplex PCR; TCRdb lists only in-frame clones, some missing. Of about 80,000 clones in the sample, approximately 94% are singletons; the top ten hold under 0.4%. The sample consisted of T cells isolated from PBMCs. The receptor source for this set is a human donor in good health.

Written as DNA, the CDR3 is TGTGCCAGCTCACCAGGCGGGGCGGGTCAGCCCCAGCATTTT. This encodes CASSPGGAGQPQHF. The chain combines TRBV18 with TRBJ1-5; TRBD1 is a possible D gene (5 bases). The CDR3 length is 14 residues. With 2 bases removed from V and 6 bases from J, the gap between germline ends came to 11 bases. Germline V gene sequence: CDR1 KGHSH, CDR2 LQKENI. The whole variable domain, filled in from reference TRBV18 and TRBJ1-5, reads NAGVMQNPRHLVRRRGQEARLRCSPMKGHSHVYWYRQLPEEGLKFMVYLQKENIIDESGMPKERFSAEFPKEGPSILRIQQVVRGDSAAYFCASSPGGAGQPQHFGDGTRLSIL.

CDR3 bases: TGTGCCAGCACCCCCAGTCGGGTTAGCAATCAGCCCCAGCATTTT. This translates into CASTPSRVSNQPQHF. This chain connects TRBV2 to TRBJ1-5; the D is unclear. This CDR3 comprises 15 residues. Germline V gene sequence: CDR1 SNHLY, CDR2 FYNNEI. Deletions cut 7 bases from V and 0 bases from J, with 13 bases between.

This rearrangement joins TRBV11-1 to TRBJ1-2; unclear D gene. Trimming shortened V by 1 base and J by 1 base, and 7 bases separated the two germline ends. CDR3 length equals 14 residues. CDR1 SGHAT and CDR2 FQDESV come from the germline V gene (reference sequence). CDR3 coding DNA: TGTGCCAGCAGCTTAGACAGTTTTAACTATGGCTACACCTTC. Translation: CASSLDSFNYGYTF. Based on the CDR3 plus reference TRBV11-1 and TRBJ1-2, the full variable domain is EAEVAQSPRYKITEKSQAVAFWCDPISGHATLYWYRQILGQGPELLVQFQDESVVDDSQLPKDRFSAERLKGVDSTLKIQPAELGDSAMYLCASSLDSFNYGYTFGSGTRLTVV.

The rearrangement links TRBV11-2 to TRBJ2-2, with 11 bases fitting TRBD2. This CDR3 region has 16 residues. With V trimmed by 3 bases and J by 0 bases, 0 bases remained unmatched. Germline V CDR1 and CDR2: SGHAT, FQNNGV. CDR3 amino acids: CASSFSGRANTGELFF. CDR3 nucleotides: TGTGCCAGCAGCTTTAGCGGGAGGGCGAACACCGGGGAGCTGTTTTTT.

This chain uses TRBV11-3 with TRBJ1-2; D is unresolved. This CDR3 is 13 amino acids long. Trimming took off 0 bases at V and 4 bases at J, with 6 bases between the two ends. Germline CDR1 and CDR2: SGHNT and YENEEA. The CDR3 DNA sequence: TGTGCCAGCAGCTTAGAGCTAACCTATGGCTACACCTTC. This encodes CASSLELTYGYTF. Looking up the rest from reference TRBV11-3 and TRBJ1-2 gives the full variable domain: EAGVVQSPRYKIIEKKQPVAFWCNPISGHNTLYWYLQNLGQGPELLIRYENEEAVDDSQLPKDRFSAERLKGVDSTLKIQPAELGDSAVYLCASSLELTYGYTFGSGTRLTVV.

In its sample, this clone was seen a few times. This rearrangement joins TRBV7-9 to TRBJ2-1; D may be TRBD2 (5 bases). The germline V gene encodes CDR1 SEHNR and CDR2 FQNEAQ (reference sequence). Trimming shortened V by 6 bases and J by 9 bases, and 18 bases separated the two germline ends. The CDR3 is made up of 14 amino acids. CDR3 nucleotide sequence: TGTGCCAGCAGTCGCGAGACTACTCGTAGTGAGCAGTTCTTC. It yields the protein CASSRETTRSEQFF.

The chain uses TRBV6-1 and TRBJ2-3, with TRBD2 matching over 7 bases. The germline CDR1 and CDR2 sequences are MNHNS and SASEGT. With 3 bases clipped from V and 2 bases from J, the junction kept 8 bases outside the gene matches. The CDR3 covers 16 residues. The CDR3 nucleotides read TGTGCCAGCAGTGACCTTGCGGGACTACTCACAGATACGCAGTATTTT. Translation: CASSDLAGLLTDTQYF.

The rearrangement links TRBV27 to TRBJ1-5, with TRBD1 identical over 7 bases. V shed 6 bases, J shed 7 bases, and the junction held 9 bases outside the gene matches. The CDR3 is 14 amino acids. Germline lookup yields CDR1 MNHEY and CDR2 SMNVEV (reference sequence). The CDR3 loop reads CASSLTGARQPQHF. CDR3 bases: TGTGCCAGCAGCCTCACAGGGGCGCGGCAGCCCCAGCATTTT.

V gene TRBV5-1 combines with J gene TRBJ2-3, with D possibly being TRBD1 (6 bases). This CDR3 has 14 residues. The V and J ends lost 0 bases and 4 bases respectively, with 9 bases between them. CDR1 is SGHRS, CDR2 YFSETQ, per germline. The CDR3 DNA sequence: TGCGCCAGCAGCTTGGACAGGGAAGCAGATACGCAGTATTTT. Its translation: CASSLDREADTQYF.

The J gene is TRBJ2-5, the V gene TRBV29-1, with TRBD1 matching over 8 bases. Germline V gene sequence: CDR1 SQVTM, CDR2 ANQGSEA. After removal of 6 bases from V and 4 bases from J, the junction contained 4 bases not matched to a gene. The CDR3 is made up of 12 amino acids. CDR3 nucleotide sequence: TGCAGCGTAGACAGGGGAAGAGAGACCCAGTACTTC. This codes for CSVDRGRETQYF.

CDR3 sequence (DNA): TGTGCCAGCAATTTGCTCGGGTCCTACGAGCAGTACTTC. Amino acid sequence: CASNLLGSYEQYF. V usage is TRBV27 and J usage is TRBJ2-7; no reliable D call. V lost 7 bases and J 1 base, leaving 11 bases between the germline ends. The CDR3 extends over 13 amino acids. Germline V lookup: CDR1 MNHEY, CDR2 SMNVEV (reference sequence).

The chain uses TRBV10-3 and TRBJ2-1; possible D gene TRBD1, 5 bases. CDR3 length equals 12 residues. Between the trimmed V and J ends, which lost 8 bases and 4 bases, there was a span of 9 bases. Germline values: CDR1 ENHRY, CDR2 SYGVKD. CDR3 sequence (DNA): TGTGCCATCGGGGCCAATTACAATGAGCAGTTCTTC. Translated: CAIGANYNEQFF.

The chain uses TRBV5-4 and TRBJ2-2; 9 nucleotides line up with TRBD1. Germline values: CDR1 SGHNT, CDR2 YYREEE (reference sequence). Losses at the gene ends were 4 bases for V and 3 bases for J; bases not matched to a gene: 4. This CDR3 has 15 residues. The CDR3, as DNA: TGTGCCAGCAGCGCTAGGACAGGGGACACCGGGGAGCTGTTTTTT. It specifies CASSARTGDTGELFF.

V is TRBV6-5 and J is TRBJ2-2, with 7 bases identical to TRBD2. The CDR3 sequence is 14 residues long. V lost 7 bases, J lost 4 bases, and 6 bases stayed unmatched. Germline CDR1 and CDR2: MNHEY and SVGAGI. CDR3: CASTLGGSTGELFF. The CDR3, as DNA: TGTGCCAGCACCCTCGGGGGGAGCACCGGGGAGCTGTTTTTT.